This T cell receptor beta chain was recorded in a study of cytomegalovirus exposure and HLA in healthy donors. General observations from the study: The tendency of first-cohort TCR clusters to co-occur in the 130 or so validation repertoires was identified by a subsequent analysis. The classifier was said to identify cytomegalovirus status with high specificity and sensitivity. According to the study, approximately 150 TCR beta chains were cytomegalovirus-associated.

Details on this clone: Antigen: not known.

CDR3 size: 13 residues. Germline assignment: CDR1 MNHEY and CDR2 SMNVEV (reference sequence). Trimming shortened V by 2 bases and J by 2 bases, and 3 bases separated the two germline ends. The donors were members of the validation cohort comprising some 130 subjects, separate from the approximately 700-subject first cohort. Using immunoSEQ multiplex PCR, the repertoire was profiled, and TCRdb retains in-frame clones only, with some absent. The repertoire holds some 350,000 clones, with roughly 87% as singletons. The TCR sequence derives from a woman in her twenties or thirties in good health and CMV-seropositive. Material: PBMCs. This chain joins TRBV27 and TRBJ2-2; no reliable D call. CDR3 in amino acids: CASSLGNTGELFF. CDR3 sequence (DNA): TGTGCCAGCAGTTTAGGTAACACCGGGGAGCTGTTTTTT.